A selection of T cell receptor beta chains follows, all from one sample in a study of early T cells in non-severe SARS-CoV-2 infection. TCRdb reprocessed the 5' RACE reads via MiXCR and lists one record per CDR3 protein. Of fewer than 80,000 distinct CDR3 sequences listed, about 9% were seen once; the top ten hold under 7%. Sequencing was carried out using whole blood. These receptors all stem from an adult who was a healthcare worker with PCR-confirmed SARS-CoV-2 infection or an uninfected control (not recorded which). CDR3s include the opening cysteine and the closing phenylalanine or tryptophan. The order of the fields is D gene, J gene, V gene, clone size, CDR3 DNA, CDR3 protein. The D gene is left open where the match is weak. Clone size appears in some rows only: once, few, many, or a class for an expanded clone.

TRBD2,TRBJ2-3,TRBV11-2,.,TGTGCCAGCAGTTTCCGGGGCAGCGGGAGGGCCGGAGATACGCAGTATTTT,CASSFRGSGRAGDTQYF
.,TRBJ1-1,TRBV6-6,.,TGTGCCAGCAGCCCATTTAAGACGAACACTGAAGCTTTCTTT,CASSPFKTNTEAFF
.,TRBJ1-3,TRBV10-2,few,TGCGCCAGCAGTCGGGCTCACCCGAGCTCTGGAAACACCATATATTTT,CASSRAHPSSGNTIYF
.,TRBJ2-3,TRBV7-3,.,TGTGCCAGCAGCTTAAAGTACCGGGATACGCAGTATTTT,CASSLKYRDTQYF
TRBD1,TRBJ2-2,TRBV7-2,many,TGTGCCAGCAGCGTTAGCCTCTTGAACAGGGGAACCGGGGAGCTGTTTTTT,CASSVSLLNRGTGELFF
TRBD2,TRBJ2-7,TRBV29-1,.,TGCAGCGTTGAAGATGGGACTAGCGGGAGTTACGAGCAGTACTTC,CSVEDGTSGSYEQYF
TRBD2,TRBJ2-1,TRBV3-1,.,TGTGCCAGCAGCCGTCTTAGCGGGAGTTTTTACAATGAGCAGTTCTTC,CASSRLSGSFYNEQFF
TRBD2,TRBJ2-3,TRBV5-4,few,TGTGCCAGCAGGTTAGCGGGGGGGGGCACAGATACGCAGTATTTT,CASRLAGGGTDTQYF
.,TRBJ1-5,TRBV11-2,few,TGTGCCAGCAGCTTAGGGGGAAGCAATCAGCCCCAGCATTTT,CASSLGGSNQPQHF
TRBD2,TRBJ2-1,TRBV11-1,few,TGTGCCAGCAGCTTAGACCAGTCCTGGGCTAGCGGCTACAATGAGCAGTTCTTC,CASSLDQSWASGYNEQFF
TRBD1,TRBJ1-1,TRBV6-2/TRBV6-3,few,TGTGCCAGCAGTTACTCGAGGGGACAGACTGAAGCTTTCTTT,CASSYSRGQTEAFF
TRBD1,TRBJ1-1,TRBV29-1,many,TGCAGCGTCCACCGGGACAGAGGGACTGAAGCTTTCTTT,CSVHRDRGTEAFF
.,TRBJ1-2,TRBV20-1,many,TGCAGTGCTAGAGATCCACTGATACCTAACTATGGCTACACCTTC,CSARDPLIPNYGYTF
.,TRBJ2-1,TRBV7-9,many,TGTGCCAGCAGCTTACTACGGGAGCAGTTCTTC,CASSLLREQFF
.,TRBJ1-1,TRBV10-3,many,TGTGCCATCAGTCAAGGTCATTCCGAGGGCACTGAAGCTTTCTTT,CAISQGHSEGTEAFF
.,TRBJ2-7,TRBV27,few,TGTGCCAGCAGTCCAACAAATAGCAGGGTGGTATACGAGCAGTACTTC,CASSPTNSRVVYEQYF
.,TRBJ2-1,TRBV27,many,TGTGCCAGCAGTTCCAGGTCGCTCCTCCTTTACAATGAGCAGTTCTTC,CASSSRSLLLYNEQFF
.,TRBJ2-3,TRBV2,few,TGTGCCAGCACTCGCCTGAAGGGAACAGATACGCAGTATTTT,CASTRLKGTDTQYF
.,TRBJ2-1,TRBV5-1,many,TGCGCCAGCAGCTTTCAGAGCTCCTACAATGAGCAGTTCTTC,CASSFQSSYNEQFF
.,TRBJ2-1,TRBV12-3/TRBV12-4,many,TGTGCCAGCAGTAACGGGATCTTCTCCTACAATGAGCAGTTCTTC,CASSNGIFSYNEQFF
.,TRBJ1-5,TRBV19,.,TGTGCCAGTAGTATCTATAGAGGGACTCAGCCCCAGCATTTT,CASSIYRGTQPQHF
.,TRBJ1-5,TRBV19,many,TGTGCCAGTAGAAGACAGTCAGGGGCTGGGAGCAATCAGCCCCAGCATTTT,CASRRQSGAGSNQPQHF
.,TRBJ1-4,TRBV20-1,.,TGCAGTGCTCCTGGACAGAATAATGAAAAACTGTTTTTT,CSAPGQNNEKLFF
.,TRBJ1-1,TRBV10-3,many,TGTGCCATCAGTGAGTCGAACGGGGTGACCACTGAAGCTTTCTTT,CAISESNGVTTEAFF
.,TRBJ2-6,TRBV5-4,many,TGTGCCAGCAGGCCTACCTCGGGGGCGGCCAACGTCCTGACTTTC,CASRPTSGAANVLTF
.,TRBJ1-2,TRBV10-3,few,TGTGCCATCAGTGAGTTGACGGTTACACGAAACTATGGCTACACCTTC,CAISELTVTRNYGYTF
TRBD2,TRBJ2-5,TRBV6-5,.,TGTGCCAGCACCCCTTCGGGAGGCCGCGGGGAGACCCAGTACTTC,CASTPSGGRGETQYF
.,TRBJ2-3,TRBV7-9,many,TGTGCCAGCAGCCCCTTCGCAGATACGCAGTATTTT,CASSPFADTQYF
.,TRBJ2-1,TRBV7-2,few,TGTGCCAGCAGCTCCACATCGAGGGGGCAGTTCTTC,CASSSTSRGQFF
.,TRBJ1-2,TRBV29-1,once,TGCAGCGTTGAGGGCGGCCTGAACTATGGCTACACCTTC,CSVEGGLNYGYTF
TRBD1,TRBJ2-7,TRBV20-1,few,TGCAGTGCGACCGGGACAGGGGGAAATGAGCAGTACTTC,CSATGTGGNEQYF
.,TRBJ2-7,TRBV20-1,many,TGCAGTGCTAGTTACGGAATACGGGCCGAGCAGTACTTC,CSASYGIRAEQYF
TRBD2,TRBJ2-7,TRBV5-1,.,TGCGCCAGCAGCTTGGTGGCGGGGGCCTACGAGCAGTACTTC,CASSLVAGAYEQYF
.,TRBJ1-3,TRBV12-3/TRBV12-4,many,TGTGCCAGCAGTAAATTTGGAGTCTCTGGAAACACCATATATTTT,CASSKFGVSGNTIYF
TRBD2,TRBJ2-1,TRBV3-1,many,TGTGCCAGCACCCGGGGCGCGGGGGTTTCCTACAATGAGCAGTTCTTC,CASTRGAGVSYNEQFF
.,TRBJ2-3,TRBV3-1,.,TGTGCCAGCAGCGCGTTAATCACAGGCGGTACAGATACGCAGTATTTT,CASSALITGGTDTQYF
.,TRBJ1-1,TRBV7-8,few,TGTGCCAGCAGCCCTTGGAGAGGGACGGAGAACACTGAAGCTTTCTTT,CASSPWRGTENTEAFF
TRBD2,TRBJ2-1,TRBV20-1,few,TGCAGTGCCCACACTAGCGGGCCCTACAATGAGCAGTTCTTC,CSAHTSGPYNEQFF
TRBD2,TRBJ2-1,TRBV14,.,TGTGCCAGCAGCCAAGGCCTAGCGGGGGGGCGGTACAATGAGCAGTTCTTC,CASSQGLAGGRYNEQFF
.,TRBJ2-1,TRBV5-1,many,TGCGCCAGCAGCTTGACGGCTAGCCCCTACAATGAGCAGTTCTTC,CASSLTASPYNEQFF
.,TRBJ2-3,TRBV5-5,many,TGTGCCAGCAGCTCTCAACTGGGGCAACTGGATACGCAGTATTTT,CASSSQLGQLDTQYF
TRBD2,TRBJ2-2,TRBV6-5,few,TGTGCCAGCAGCCAGGGATCGGGGGGGCGCACCGGGGAGCTGTTTTTT,CASSQGSGGRTGELFF
TRBD1,TRBJ1-4,TRBV20-1,few,TGCAGTGCTAGAGAGATGACAGGGGCGGGAACTAATGAAAAACTGTTTTTT,CSAREMTGAGTNEKLFF
.,TRBJ1-1,TRBV15,.,TGTGCCACCAGCAGTGAAGTTTCCGGACAGCGAGAAGCTTTCTTT,CATSSEVSGQREAFF
TRBD1,TRBJ2-1,TRBV11-2,.,TGTGCCAGCAGCGGGACAGGGGGATACAATGAGCAGTTCTTC,CASSGTGGYNEQFF
TRBD2,TRBJ2-1,TRBV19,many,TGTGCCAGTAGTAAGATAGCGGGGGCCTTGAGCTCCTACAATGAGCAGTTCTTC,CASSKIAGALSSYNEQFF
TRBD2,TRBJ2-3,TRBV3-1,.,TGTGCCAGCAGCCATCTGGGACTAGCGGGAGAATTCCCAGATACGCAGTATTTT,CASSHLGLAGEFPDTQYF
TRBD1,TRBJ2-3,TRBV13,many,TGTGCCAGCAGCTTAGGGCAGGGGGGCACAGATACGCAGTATTTT,CASSLGQGGTDTQYF
.,TRBJ2-6,TRBV11-2,.,TGTGCCAGCAGCTTAAGGGGGGTAGCTGGGGCCAACGTCCTGACTTTC,CASSLRGVAGANVLTF
TRBD2,TRBJ2-1,TRBV5-4,many,TGTGCCAGCAGAAAGACTAGCGGGCTTGCCTCCTACAATGAGCAGTTCTTC,CASRKTSGLASYNEQFF
.,TRBJ1-1,TRBV6-1,.,TGTGCCACCTCAACTTACACTGAAGCTTTCTTT,CATSTYTEAFF
.,TRBJ2-5,TRBV6-1,many,TGTGCCAGCAGTGAAACACGGTCGGGGGAGACCCAGTACTTC,CASSETRSGETQYF
.,TRBJ2-1,TRBV4-2,few,TGTGCCAGCAGCCAAGATAAGTCCGGGAGCTCCTACAATGAGCAGTTCTTC,CASSQDKSGSSYNEQFF
.,TRBJ2-2,TRBV10-3,many,TGTGCCATCAGTCAGGGCCGGAACACCGGGGAGCTGTTTTTT,CAISQGRNTGELFF